Listed below are T cell receptor beta chains from one sample, sequenced in a study of CD8 T cells in ankylosing spondylitis. TCRdb processed the 5' RACE reads anew with MiXCR; each CDR3 protein has one entry. The sample comprises about 130,000 distinct CDR3 sequences, about a tenth of which are singletons, and 2.5% to 3.5% rests with the top ten. The sample comprised blood, either unsorted or a sorted T cell fraction (not recorded which). The receptors derive from a male donor with ankylosing spondylitis or in good health (not recorded which). Each CDR3 is given with its conserved first and last residue. A D gene is named only where the DNA matches it firmly. Rows give clone size only sometimes, using once, few, many, or a class for an expanded clone.

d_call,v_call,j_call,clone_size,cdr3_nt,cdr3_aa
TRBD1,TRBV3-1,TRBJ1-1,many,TGTGCCAGCAGCCGCATAGACAGGGCCACTGAAGCTTTCTTT,CASSRIDRATEAFF
NA,TRBV14,TRBJ1-1,NA,TGTGCCAGCAGCCAAGTTTACACTGAAGCTTTCTTT,CASSQVYTEAFF
TRBD1,TRBV6-2/TRBV6-3,TRBJ1-1,NA,TGTGCCAGCAGTGACGCCGGGACAGGGAAGGCTGAAGCTTTCTTT,CASSDAGTGKAEAFF
NA,TRBV28,TRBJ1-2,NA,TGTGCCAGCAGACAGAACCTTGGGGGCTCTGCCACTTATGGCTACACCTTC,CASRQNLGGSATYGYTF
NA,TRBV6-1,TRBJ1-1,many,TGTGCCAGCAGTGAAGCCCCGTGGACTGAAGCTTTCTTT,CASSEAPWTEAFF
TRBD2,TRBV20-1,TRBJ2-3,many,TGCAGTGCCCAGACAGCGGGGAGGGGAGATACGCAGTATTTT,CSAQTAGRGDTQYF
NA,TRBV7-2,TRBJ2-7,many,TGTGCCAGCAGCCCGGACAGAAACTACGAGCAGTACTTC,CASSPDRNYEQYF
TRBD1,TRBV7-2,TRBJ1-1,many,TGTGCCAGCAGCTTACGACAGGGGGTCACTGAAGCTTTCTTT,CASSLRQGVTEAFF
NA,TRBV7-9,TRBJ2-3,few,TGTGCCAGCAGCTGGGCGGAAGATACGCAGTATTTT,CASSWAEDTQYF
TRBD1,TRBV30,TRBJ1-5,NA,TGTGCCTGGAGCCAGGGGGCAGGGAATAATCAGCCCCAGCATTTT,CAWSQGAGNNQPQHF
TRBD2,TRBV5-1,TRBJ2-5,many,TGCGCCAGCAGCTTGGTCCGACTAGCGGGAGGCGTACAAGAGACCCAGTACTTC,CASSLVRLAGGVQETQYF
NA,TRBV7-9,TRBJ1-3,many,TGTGCCAGCACCCAGATGTGGGGGGCCTCTGGAAACACCATATATTTT,CASTQMWGASGNTIYF
TRBD2,TRBV19,TRBJ2-7,many,TGTGCCAGTAAAAAAAAACTAGCGGGAGCCTCCTACGAGCAGTACTTC,CASKKKLAGASYEQYF
NA,TRBV6-5,TRBJ1-6,many,TGTGCCAGCAGTTACGGCGGGCCCTCCTATAATTCACCCCTCCACTTT,CASSYGGPSYNSPLHF
TRBD1,TRBV10-3,TRBJ1-5,many,TGTGCCATCAGTGATGGACAGGGCAATCAGCCCCAGCATTTT,CAISDGQGNQPQHF
NA,TRBV5-1,TRBJ2-5,many,TGCGCCAGCAGCCCTCCCAACCCCTCGGCCCAGTACTTC,CASSPPNPSAQYF
NA,TRBV6-2/TRBV6-3,TRBJ2-5,NA,TGTGCCAGCACTAAAACAGCACAAGAGACCCAGTACTTC,CASTKTAQETQYF
TRBD2,TRBV20-1,TRBJ2-5,many,TGCAGTGCCCACAGGACTAGCGGAAAAGAGACCCAGTACTTC,CSAHRTSGKETQYF
NA,TRBV20-1,TRBJ1-5,few,TGCAGTGCAGACCGGGACGGAAGCAATCAGCCCCAGCATTTT,CSADRDGSNQPQHF
NA,TRBV6-2/TRBV6-3,TRBJ1-2,NA,TGTGCCAGCAGTGTCCGGGTTGGGGTAACCCATGGCTACACCTTC,CASSVRVGVTHGYTF
TRBD2,TRBV7-6,TRBJ2-1,few,TGTGCCAGCAGCTTACTAGCGGGGCCTAATGAGCAGTTCTTC,CASSLLAGPNEQFF
NA,TRBV29-1,TRBJ2-5,many,TGCAGCGCCGTAGGCGCGGAAGAGACCCAGTACTTC,CSAVGAEETQYF
NA,TRBV29-1,TRBJ2-5,NA,TGCAGCGTTGAAGATGGGGGTTACCAAGAGACCCAGTACTTC,CSVEDGGYQETQYF
NA,TRBV29-1,TRBJ2-5,NA,TGCAGCGTGCCTCGGGACACCGGCCAAGAGACCCAGTACTTC,CSVPRDTGQETQYF
NA,TRBV7-6,TRBJ2-2,few,TGTGCCAGCAGCTTAGCCGAGACCAGGGAGCTGTTTTTT,CASSLAETRELFF
TRBD2,TRBV20-1,TRBJ2-5,NA,TGCTGTGGTTCAAGGACTAGCGGGAGTCTCCCCCAAGAGACCCAGTACTTC,CCGSRTSGSLPQETQYF
NA,TRBV7-2,TRBJ2-7,many,TGTGCCAGCAGCTTAGGCTCTCAAAACTACGAGCAGTACTTC,CASSLGSQNYEQYF
TRBD2,TRBV20-1,TRBJ2-5,many,TGCAGTGCTAGCAGACCCGGGACTAGCGGAGAGACCCAGTACTTC,CSASRPGTSGETQYF
NA,TRBV25-1,TRBJ2-7,NA,TGTGCCAGCAGTGAATCCCCCTACGAGCAGTACTTC,CASSESPYEQYF
TRBD1,TRBV20-1,TRBJ1-3,many,TGCAGTGCTACGGGACAGATCTCTGGAAACACCATATATTTT,CSATGQISGNTIYF
TRBD1,TRBV6-1,TRBJ1-1,many,TGTGCCAGCAGAGAGGACAGGGGTCACCATGGGGCTTTCTTT,CASREDRGHHGAFF
NA,TRBV20-1,TRBJ2-5,many,TGCAGTGCTAGCGGGACAGAGACCCAGTACTTC,CSASGTETQYF
TRBD1,TRBV28,TRBJ2-1,few,TGTGCCAGCAGGGCCGACAGGGCAAGAGAGCAGTTCTTC,CASRADRAREQFF
NA,TRBV12-3/TRBV12-4,TRBJ2-1,medium-sized,TGTGCCAGCAGTCTCGCTCGAGGTCCGGTTAATGAGCAGTTCTTC,CASSLARGPVNEQFF
TRBD2,TRBV7-2,TRBJ2-5,many,TGTGCCAGCAGCCGGAGGACTAGCGCCCGTCAAGAGACCCAGTACTTC,CASSRRTSARQETQYF
NA,TRBV15,TRBJ2-5,many,TGTGCCACCAGCACCGTAAGGTTACAGGAAGAGACCCAGTACTTC,CATSTVRLQEETQYF
NA,TRBV2,TRBJ2-7,many,TGTGCCAGCAGTAACGGGGGCCCAGACGAGCAGTACTTC,CASSNGGPDEQYF
TRBD2,TRBV20-1,TRBJ2-1,NA,TGCAGTGCTAGAGATCTTGGGGAGGGGAATGAGCAGTTCTTC,CSARDLGEGNEQFF
TRBD1,TRBV27,TRBJ2-7,NA,TGTGCCAGCAGTAGACAGGGGTCCCGCTACGAGCAGTACTTC,CASSRQGSRYEQYF
NA,TRBV5-5,TRBJ2-7,many,TGTGCCAGCAGCCTTTACAGGGACTCGAACGAGCAGTACTTC,CASSLYRDSNEQYF
TRBD2,TRBV20-1,TRBJ2-3,many,TGCAGTGCCCCAGCGATGCGGGAGACAGATACGCAGTATTTT,CSAPAMRETDTQYF
NA,TRBV12-3/TRBV12-4,TRBJ2-5,many,TGTGCCAGCAGTTTATTGCTGGGACTTCAAGAGACCCAGTACTTC,CASSLLLGLQETQYF
NA,TRBV12-3/TRBV12-4,TRBJ2-1,few,TGTGCCAGCAGCCGCTGGGGAGGGGGCGGTGAGCAGTTCTTC,CASSRWGGGGEQFF
NA,TRBV4-2,TRBJ2-3,NA,TGTGCCAGCAGCCAAGGGAGAACTAGCACAGATACGCAGTATTTT,CASSQGRTSTDTQYF